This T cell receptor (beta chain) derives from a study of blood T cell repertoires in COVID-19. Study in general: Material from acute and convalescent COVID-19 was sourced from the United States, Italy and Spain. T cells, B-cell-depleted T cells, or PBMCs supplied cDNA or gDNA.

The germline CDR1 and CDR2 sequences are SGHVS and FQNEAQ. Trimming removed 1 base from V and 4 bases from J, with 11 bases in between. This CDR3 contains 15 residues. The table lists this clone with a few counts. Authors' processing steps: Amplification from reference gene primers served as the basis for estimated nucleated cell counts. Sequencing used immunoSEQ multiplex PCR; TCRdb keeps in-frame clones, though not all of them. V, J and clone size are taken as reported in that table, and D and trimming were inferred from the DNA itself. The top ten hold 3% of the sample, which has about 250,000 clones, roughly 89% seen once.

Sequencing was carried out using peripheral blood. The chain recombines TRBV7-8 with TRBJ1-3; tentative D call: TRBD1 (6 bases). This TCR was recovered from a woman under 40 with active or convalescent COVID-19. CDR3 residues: CASSLGSGVGNTIYF. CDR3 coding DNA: TGTGCCAGCAGCTTAGGGTCAGGGGTCGGAAACACCATATATTTT.